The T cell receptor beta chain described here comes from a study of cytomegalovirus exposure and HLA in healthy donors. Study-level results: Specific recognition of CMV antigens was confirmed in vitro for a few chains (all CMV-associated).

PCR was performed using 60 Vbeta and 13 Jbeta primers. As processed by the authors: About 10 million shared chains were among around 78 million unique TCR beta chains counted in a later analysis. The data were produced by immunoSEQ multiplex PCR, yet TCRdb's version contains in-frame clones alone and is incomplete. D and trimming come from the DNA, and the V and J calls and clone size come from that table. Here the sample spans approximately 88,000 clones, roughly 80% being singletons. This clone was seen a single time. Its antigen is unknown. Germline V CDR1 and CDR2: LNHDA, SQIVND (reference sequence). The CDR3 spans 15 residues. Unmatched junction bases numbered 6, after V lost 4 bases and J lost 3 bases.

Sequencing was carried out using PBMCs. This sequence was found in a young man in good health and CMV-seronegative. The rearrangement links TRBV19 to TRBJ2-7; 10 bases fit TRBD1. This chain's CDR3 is CASSTPGQGIYEQYF. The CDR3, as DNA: TGTGCCAGTAGTACGCCGGGACAGGGGATCTACGAGCAGTACTTC.